This TCR beta chain was identified in a study of T cells in Graves' hyperthyroidism and ophthalmopathy. What was amplified from RNA transcripts were TCR beta CDR3 regions. First-round RT-PCR targeting the TCR CDR3 was performed with the HTBI primer set. In TCRdb, the multiplex PCR reads were re-called with MiXCR into one record per CDR3 protein. The sample yields over 500,000 distinct CDR3 sequences, about 14% seen once. Ten or more counts support this clonotype. The sequence was obtained from a woman aged 35 to 49 with Graves' hyperthyroidism. The sample was blood.

The CDR3 DNA is TGTGCCAGCGGGGGAGGGCCTAGCGCCCACAATGAGCAGTTCTTC. It specifies CASGGGPSAHNEQFF. This chain connects TRBV2 to TRBJ2-1; 7 bases map to TRBD2. Germline CDR1 reads SNHLY; CDR2 reads FYNNEI. V was pared by 8 bases and J by 5 bases, with 12 bases of the junction left unmatched. This CDR3 contains 15 residues.